The 29 T cell receptor beta chains in this list originate from one sample, sequenced in a study of cytotoxic CD8 clonotypes in ibrutinib-treated CLL. The data were produced by immunoSEQ multiplex PCR, yet TCRdb's version contains in-frame clones alone and is incomplete. Of 190,000 or so clones in the sample, over 60% were seen once. This sample comprised PBMCs, obtained after 24 months of ibrutinib treatment. Receptor source: a human donor with chronic lymphocytic leukemia.

This clone was observed a handful of times. This chain connects TRBV2 to TRBJ1-2, with 11 bases fitting TRBD1. CDR3 length equals 16 residues. V lost 1 base to trimming and J lost 7 bases; unmatched junction nucleotides: 8. Germline loops: CDR1 SNHLY, CDR2 FYNNEI. In DNA form, the CDR3 reads TGTGCCAGCAGTGAAGGATGGACAGGGGGCGCCGGTGGCTACACCTTC. The encoded protein is CASSEGWTGGAGGYTF.

The genes are TRBV7-8 and TRBJ2-3; 11 nucleotides agree with TRBD2. Germline CDR1 reads SGHVS; CDR2 reads FQNEAQ. V shed 4 bases and J 6 bases; nucleotides not matched to a gene: 9. The CDR3 covers 16 residues. CDR3 residues: CASSSTGPSGRDTQYF. CDR3 DNA: TGTGCCAGCAGCTCTACTGGGCCTAGCGGGAGGGATACGCAGTATTTT.

The chain joins TRBV6-4 to TRBJ2-1; D is perhaps TRBD2 (5 bases). Trimming took 4 bases from V and 0 from J, leaving 16 bases between them. CDR3 size: 17 residues. CDR1 is MRHNA, CDR2 SNTAGT, per germline. As DNA, the CDR3 is TGTGCCAGCAGTGCTTCCGGGGTTGGGAGCTCCTACAATGAGCAGTTCTTC. It yields the protein CASSASGVGSSYNEQFF.

This chain uses TRBV6-5 with TRBJ1-2; D not certain. The CDR3 totals 15 residues. The V end lost 0 bases, the J end lost 0 bases, and 8 bases lay between the germline ends. CDR1 MNHEY and CDR2 SVGAGI come from the germline V gene. CDR3 protein: CASSYSMNTNYGYTF. The CDR3 bases are TGTGCCAGCAGTTACTCGATGAATACTAACTATGGCTACACCTTC.

This clone was seen a few times. This rearrangement joins TRBV25-1 to TRBJ2-7; perhaps TRBD1 as D (6 bases). The length of the CDR3 is 10 residues. Per germline, CDR1 MGHDK and CDR2 SYGVNS. Between the trimmed V and J ends, which lost 8 bases and 8 bases, there was a span of 10 bases. As DNA, the CDR3 is TGTGCCAGCTTACAGGGCCAGCAGTACTTC. Protein product: CASLQGQQYF.

Here the CDR3 reads CASSPTLTSSYEQYF. CDR3 in DNA: TGTGCCAGCTCACCAACCCTCACTAGTTCCTACGAGCAGTACTTC. The chain links TRBV18 to TRBJ2-7; tentatively, D is TRBD2 (5 bases). CDR3 length equals 15 residues. Germline V CDR1 and CDR2: KGHSH, LQKENI. V shed 2 bases and J shed 1 base, with 12 bases lying between them.

The chain joins TRBV7-9 to TRBJ2-3, with TRBD2 matching over 9 bases. V lost 5 bases, J lost 10 bases, and 4 bases stayed unmatched. From germline, CDR1 is SEHNR and CDR2 FQNEAQ (reference sequence). This CDR3 comprises 12 residues. CDR3 DNA: TGTGCCAGCAGCAACCCTAGCGGGGCGCAGTATTTT. Amino acid sequence: CASSNPSGAQYF. Looking up the rest from reference TRBV7-9 and TRBJ2-3 gives the full variable domain: DTGVSQNPRHKITKRGQNVTFRCDPISEHNRLYWYRQTLGQGPEFLTYFQNEAQLEKSRLLSDRFSAERPKGSFSTLEIQRTEQGDSAMYLCASSNPSGAQYFGPGTRLTVL.

This chain uses TRBV7-8 with TRBJ2-3; D is unresolved. Trimming took 5 bases from V and 4 from J, leaving 16 bases between them. The CDR3 totals 15 residues. Germline loops: CDR1 SGHVS, CDR2 FQNEAQ. The CDR3 here is CASSPRPSGADTQYF. In nucleotides, the CDR3 is TGTGCCAGCAGCCCACGCCCCTCTGGGGCAGATACGCAGTATTTT.

The V and J genes are TRBV18 and TRBJ1-4, with a weak D call TRBD1 (6 bases). Trimming cost V 5 bases and J 0 bases, with 19 bases left between them. The CDR3 totals 18 residues. Germline loops: CDR1 KGHSH, CDR2 LQKENI. The CDR3 bases are TGTGCCAGCTCAATTCGACAGGCGAAGACAGCAACTAATGAAAAACTGTTTTTT. This encodes CASSIRQAKTATNEKLFF.

This chain joins TRBV6-5 and TRBJ2-5, with 8 positions matching TRBD1. Germline V lookup: CDR1 MNHEY, CDR2 SVGAGI. The CDR3 has 15 residues. V gave up 10 bases and J gave up 7 bases; unmatched junction bases: 17. DNA for the CDR3: TGTGCCATCAGCTCTACGGGACAGGACGGGGGGACCCAGTACTTC. Protein: CAISSTGQDGGTQYF.

V is TRBV6-1 and J is TRBJ1-1; no reliable D call. Germline V lookup: CDR1 MNHNS, CDR2 SASEGT. V dropped 6 bases and J dropped 2 bases, with 13 bases sitting between them. The CDR3 spans 14 residues. Here the CDR3 reads CASSTDTQNTEAFF. For the CDR3, the DNA is TGTGCCAGCAGCACCGACACACAAAACACTGAAGCTTTCTTT.

V usage is TRBV4-3 and J usage is TRBJ2-7; D unclear. The CDR3 extends over 14 amino acids. Germline V gene sequence: CDR1 LGHNA, CDR2 YSLEER. The V and J ends lost 1 base and 1 base respectively, with 8 bases between them. CDR3 loop: CASSQVASSYEQYF. CDR3 nucleotides: TGCGCCAGCAGCCAAGTCGCCTCGTCCTACGAGCAGTACTTC.

The chain joins TRBV9 to TRBJ2-2; D gene unclear. CDR1 and CDR2 from the germline V gene are SGDLS and YYNGEE. This CDR3 is 14 amino acids long. Trimming stripped 0 bases from V and 7 bases from J, with 10 bases between. The CDR3 here is CASSVGLASGELFF. CDR3 coding DNA: TGTGCCAGCAGCGTAGGTTTGGCTAGCGGGGAGCTGTTTTTT.

As for this clone: Other DNA sequences in the sample encode the same CDR3. V is TRBV30 and J is TRBJ2-4, with no clear D. This CDR3 has 14 residues. The germline CDR1 and CDR2 sequences are GTSNPN and SVGIG (reference sequence). V lost 0 bases, J lost 0 bases, and 6 bases lay in between. The CDR3 here is CAWSVALAKNIQYF. The CDR3, as DNA: TGTGCCTGGAGTGTAGCCTTAGCCAAAAACATTCAGTACTTC.

The rearrangement joins TRBV5-8 to TRBJ2-3, with 10 bases that match TRBD1. V lost 5 bases to trimming and J lost 2 bases; unmatched junction nucleotides: 5. CDR1 and CDR2 (germline): SGHTS, YDEGEE. The CDR3 has 15 residues. CDR3 nucleotide sequence: TGTGCCAGCAGTTCGGGACAGGGGCTCACAGATACGCAGTATTTT. It codes for CASSSGQGLTDTQYF.

The V and J genes are TRBV28 and TRBJ1-5; perhaps TRBD1 as D (5 bases). Trimming cost V 2 bases and J 2 bases, with 10 bases left between them. The length of the CDR3 is 15 residues. The germline V gene encodes CDR1 MDHEN and CDR2 SYDVKM. The CDR3 region is CASSLGGQGNQPQHF. The DNA for the CDR3 is TGTGCCAGCAGTTTAGGGGGTCAGGGCAATCAGCCCCAGCATTTT.

There are a few counts of this clone. The chain recombines TRBV11-2 with TRBJ2-3; D ambiguous. Trimming left V 5 bases short and J 5 bases short, with 14 bases between. The CDR3 is 14 amino acids. Germline V gene sequence: CDR1 SGHAT, CDR2 FQNNGV. This chain's CDR3 is CASSQPLREDTQYF. The CDR3 nucleotides read TGTGCCAGCAGCCAACCTCTTAGAGAAGATACGCAGTATTTT.

A few counts support this clone. V gene TRBV7-3 combines with J gene TRBJ2-4, with 11 bases aligning to TRBD1. The germline V gene encodes CDR1 SGHTA and CDR2 FQGTGA. V lost 7 bases, J lost 7 bases, and 18 bases stayed unmatched. This CDR3 has 18 amino acids. In DNA, the CDR3 is TGTGCCAGCATCCAGGACAGGGGGCACCGTTTCGTCAGGAACATTCAGTACTTC. It is translated as CASIQDRGHRFVRNIQYF.

This clone has just a few counts. As DNA, the CDR3 is TGTGCCTGGAGTGTATTGACAGGGTATGGCTACACCTTC. Its translation is CAWSVLTGYGYTF. V is TRBV30 and J is TRBJ1-2, with TRBD1 identical over 7 bases. The ends lost 0 bases at V and 5 bases at J; junction bases unmatched: 3. Germline V CDR1 and CDR2: GTSNPN, SVGIG (reference sequence). The CDR3 sequence is 13 residues long.

The chain is built from TRBV30 and TRBJ2-7; perhaps TRBD2 as D (5 bases). V was clipped by 3 bases and J by 3 bases, with 21 bases between them. The CDR3 has 16 residues. Germline CDR1 and CDR2: GTSNPN and SVGIG (reference sequence). CDR3 coding DNA: TGTGCCTGGAGCGTGCGGTGGACTCCTTCCCACTACGAGCAGTACTTC. Translation: CAWSVRWTPSHYEQYF.

The chain joins TRBV19 to TRBJ2-2; TRBD1 matches at 9 bases. CDR1 and CDR2 (germline): LNHDA, SQIVND (reference sequence). V shed 4 bases, J shed 0 bases, and the junction held 9 bases outside the gene matches. The CDR3 runs 18 residues. The CDR3 nucleotides are TGTGCCAGTAGTACCGTCCGGGACAGGGTATCGAACACCGGGGAGCTGTTTTTT. Amino acid sequence: CASSTVRDRVSNTGELFF.

The V call is TRBV29-1, the J call TRBJ1-5, with D maybe TRBD1 (5 bases). Trimming stripped 6 bases from V and 2 bases from J, with 11 bases between. This CDR3 spans 13 amino acids. CDR1 and CDR2 (germline): SQVTM, ANQGSEA. CDR3 sequence: CSVGDGGNQPQHF. Here the CDR3 DNA reads TGCAGCGTCGGGGACGGAGGCAATCAGCCCCAGCATTTT.

The rearrangement joins TRBV5-1 to TRBJ1-1; D unresolved. CDR3 length: 18 amino acids. Per the germline V gene, CDR1 is SGHRS and CDR2 is YFSETQ. V dropped 4 bases and J dropped 8 bases, with 30 bases sitting between them. The CDR3 loop is CASSRAPRGSERVWEAFF. The CDR3 bases are TGCGCCAGCAGCCGAGCACCTAGAGGGAGCGAACGAGTTTGGGAAGCTTTCTTT.

This rearrangement joins TRBV19 to TRBJ1-5, with a weak D call TRBD1 (6 bases). The germline V and J ends were trimmed by 6 bases and 6 bases, with 18 bases remaining between them. The CDR3 totals 15 residues. Germline V gene lookup returns CDR1 LNHDA and CDR2 SQIVND (reference sequence). The CDR3 nucleotides are TGTGCCAGTAGCTCAAATGCAGGGGTTGGTCAGCCCCAGCATTTT. This codes for CASSSNAGVGQPQHF. Supplemented by reference TRBV19 and TRBJ1-5, the full variable domain reads DGGITQSPKYLFRKEGQNVTLSCEQNLNHDAMYWYRQDPGQGLRLIYYSQIVNDFQKGDIAEGYSVSREKKESFPLTVTSAQKNPTAFYLCASSSNAGVGQPQHFGDGTRLSIL.

The chain carries TRBV18 and TRBJ1-1; 7 bases match TRBD1. This CDR3 contains 15 residues. With 3 bases clipped from V and 3 bases from J, the junction kept 7 bases outside the gene matches. Germline V lookup: CDR1 KGHSH, CDR2 LQKENI. The DNA for the CDR3 is TGTGCCAGCTCACCTATCGAGCAGGGGGACACTGAAGCTTTCTTT. Translated: CASSPIEQGDTEAFF.

The rearrangement links TRBV27 to TRBJ1-4; D gene ambiguous. This CDR3 has 16 residues. V dropped 2 bases and J dropped 0 bases, with 10 bases sitting between them. Germline lookup yields CDR1 MNHEY and CDR2 SMNVEV (reference sequence). The CDR3 nucleotides read TGTGCCAGCAGTTTAAGAGGGATTGCAACTAATGAAAAACTGTTTTTT. It codes for CASSLRGIATNEKLFF.

The chain links TRBV11-3 to TRBJ2-3, with no clear D. Per the germline V gene, CDR1 is SGHNT and CDR2 is YENEEA. This CDR3 spans 14 amino acids. Trimming stripped 8 bases from V and 0 bases from J, with 12 bases between. CDR3 sequence reads: CASALHTSTDTQYF. The CDR3 nucleotides read TGTGCCAGCGCCCTACACACAAGCACAGATACGCAGTATTTT.

This chain joins TRBV7-2 and TRBJ2-7, with TRBD2 matching 12 bases. V was pared by 5 bases and J by 4 bases, with 3 bases of the junction left unmatched. The CDR3 runs 14 residues. Per the germline V gene, CDR1 is SGHTA and CDR2 is FQGNSA. CDR3 protein: CASSILAGGYEQYF. CDR3 coding DNA: TGTGCCAGCAGCATACTAGCGGGAGGATACGAGCAGTACTTC.

The rearrangement uses TRBV5-4 and TRBJ2-1, with TRBD2 matching over 10 bases. The trim removed 0 bases at V and 4 bases at J, leaving 4 bases unmatched. The length of the CDR3 is 16 residues. From germline, CDR1 is SGHNT and CDR2 YYREEE (reference sequence). CDR3 sequence (DNA): TGTGCCAGCAGCTTGGAGGCTAGCGGGAGTTACAATGAGCAGTTCTTC. This encodes CASSLEASGSYNEQFF.